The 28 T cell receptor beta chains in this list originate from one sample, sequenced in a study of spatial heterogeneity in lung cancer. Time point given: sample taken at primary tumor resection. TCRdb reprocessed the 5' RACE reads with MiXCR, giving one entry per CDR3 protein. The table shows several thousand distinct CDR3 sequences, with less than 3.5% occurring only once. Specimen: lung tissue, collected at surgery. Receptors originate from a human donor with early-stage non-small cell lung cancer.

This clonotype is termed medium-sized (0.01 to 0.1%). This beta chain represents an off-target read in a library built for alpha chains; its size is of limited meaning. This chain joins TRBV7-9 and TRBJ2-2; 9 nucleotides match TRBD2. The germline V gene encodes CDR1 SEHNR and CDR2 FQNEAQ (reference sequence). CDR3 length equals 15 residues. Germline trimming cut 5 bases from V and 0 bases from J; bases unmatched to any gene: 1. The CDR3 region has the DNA TGTGCCAGCAGCGCTAGCGGGACGAACACCGGGGAGCTGTTTTTT. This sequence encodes CASSASGTNTGELFF.

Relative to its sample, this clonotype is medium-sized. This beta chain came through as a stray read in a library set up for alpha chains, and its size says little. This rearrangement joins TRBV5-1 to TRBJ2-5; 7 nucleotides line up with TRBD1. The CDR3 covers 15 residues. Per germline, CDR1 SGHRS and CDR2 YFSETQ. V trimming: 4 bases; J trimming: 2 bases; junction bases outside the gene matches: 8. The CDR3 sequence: CASSGYRGPQETQYF. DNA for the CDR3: TGCGCCAGCAGCGGTTACAGGGGACCTCAAGAGACCCAGTACTTC.

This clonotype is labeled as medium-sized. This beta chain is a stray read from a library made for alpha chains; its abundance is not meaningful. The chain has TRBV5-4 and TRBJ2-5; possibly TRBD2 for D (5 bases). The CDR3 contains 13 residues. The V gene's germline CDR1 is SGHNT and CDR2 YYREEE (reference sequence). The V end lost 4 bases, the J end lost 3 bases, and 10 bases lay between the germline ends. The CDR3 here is CASSTLREETQYF. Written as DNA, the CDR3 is TGTGCCAGCAGCACCTTGAGGGAAGAGACCCAGTACTTC.

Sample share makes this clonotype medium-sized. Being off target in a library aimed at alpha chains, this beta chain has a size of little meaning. The chain's CDR3 is CASSYAVSSGNTIYF. The CDR3 coding sequence is TGTGCCAGCAGTTACGCAGTCAGCTCTGGAAACACCATATATTTT. The chain has TRBV6-5 and TRBJ1-3; D call uncertain. The CDR3 runs 15 residues. The V end lost 2 bases, the J end lost 0 bases, and 8 bases lay between the germline ends. The germline V gene has CDR1 MNHEY and CDR2 SVGAGI.

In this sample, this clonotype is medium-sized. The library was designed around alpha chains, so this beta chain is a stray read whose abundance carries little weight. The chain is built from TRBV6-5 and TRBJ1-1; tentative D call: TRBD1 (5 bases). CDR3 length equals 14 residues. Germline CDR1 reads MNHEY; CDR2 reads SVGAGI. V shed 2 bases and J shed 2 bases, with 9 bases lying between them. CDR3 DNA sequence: TGTGCCAGCAGTTACGGCAGGGTTAACACTGAAGCTTTCTTT. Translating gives CASSYGRVNTEAFF.

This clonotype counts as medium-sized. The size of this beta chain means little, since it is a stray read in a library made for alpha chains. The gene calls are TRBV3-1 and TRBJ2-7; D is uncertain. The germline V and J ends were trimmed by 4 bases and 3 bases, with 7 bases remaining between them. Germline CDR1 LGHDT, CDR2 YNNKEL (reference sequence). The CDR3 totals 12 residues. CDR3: CASSRRDYEQYF. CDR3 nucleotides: TGTGCCAGCAGCCGACGCGACTACGAGCAGTACTTC.

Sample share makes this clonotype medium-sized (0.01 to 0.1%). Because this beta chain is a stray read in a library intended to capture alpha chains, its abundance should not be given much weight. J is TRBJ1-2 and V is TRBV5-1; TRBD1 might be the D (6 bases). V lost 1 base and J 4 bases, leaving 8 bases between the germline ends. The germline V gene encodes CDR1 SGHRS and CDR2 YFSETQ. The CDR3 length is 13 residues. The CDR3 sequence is CASSLSDSYGYTF. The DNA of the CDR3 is TGCGCCAGCAGCTTGTCGGACAGCTATGGCTACACCTTC.

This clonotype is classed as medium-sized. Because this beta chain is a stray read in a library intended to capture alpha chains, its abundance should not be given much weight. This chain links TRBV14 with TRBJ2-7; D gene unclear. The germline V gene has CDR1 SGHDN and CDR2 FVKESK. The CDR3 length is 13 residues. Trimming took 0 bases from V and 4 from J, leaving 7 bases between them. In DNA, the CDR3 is TGTGCCAGCAGCCAAGATCAAACATACGAGCAGTACGTC. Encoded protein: CASSQDQTYEQYV.

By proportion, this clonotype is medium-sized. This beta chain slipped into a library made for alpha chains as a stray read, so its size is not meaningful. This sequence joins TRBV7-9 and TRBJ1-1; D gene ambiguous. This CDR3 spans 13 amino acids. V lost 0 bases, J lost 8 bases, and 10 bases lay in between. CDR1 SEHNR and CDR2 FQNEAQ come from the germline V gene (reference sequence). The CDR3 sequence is CASSLAVGWEAFF. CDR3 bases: TGTGCCAGCAGCTTAGCGGTTGGATGGGAAGCTTTCTTT. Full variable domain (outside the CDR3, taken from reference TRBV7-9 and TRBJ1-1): DTGVSQNPRHKITKRGQNVTFRCDPISEHNRLYWYRQTLGQGPEFLTYFQNEAQLEKSRLLSDRFSAERPKGSFSTLEIQRTEQGDSAMYLCASSLAVGWEAFFGQGTRLTVV.

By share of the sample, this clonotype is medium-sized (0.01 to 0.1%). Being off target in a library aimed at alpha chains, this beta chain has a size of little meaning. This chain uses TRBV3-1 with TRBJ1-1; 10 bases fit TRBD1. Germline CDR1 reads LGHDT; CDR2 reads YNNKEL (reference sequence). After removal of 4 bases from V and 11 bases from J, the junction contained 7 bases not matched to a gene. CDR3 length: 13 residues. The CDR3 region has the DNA TGTGCCAGCAGCCGACGACAGGGGGCTTATGCTTTCTTT. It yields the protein CASSRRQGAYAFF.

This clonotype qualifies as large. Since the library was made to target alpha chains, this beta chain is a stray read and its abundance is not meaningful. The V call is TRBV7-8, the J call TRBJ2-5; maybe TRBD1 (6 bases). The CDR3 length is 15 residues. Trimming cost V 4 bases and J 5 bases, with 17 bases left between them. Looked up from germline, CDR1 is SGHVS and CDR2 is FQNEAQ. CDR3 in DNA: TGTGCCAGCAGCTACCGGGACACCAAGGCGGAGACCCAGTACTTC. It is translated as CASSYRDTKAETQYF.

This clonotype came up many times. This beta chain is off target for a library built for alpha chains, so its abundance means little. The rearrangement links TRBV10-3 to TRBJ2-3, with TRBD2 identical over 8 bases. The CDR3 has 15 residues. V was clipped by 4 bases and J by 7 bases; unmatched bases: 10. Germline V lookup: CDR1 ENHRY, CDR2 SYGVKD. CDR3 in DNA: TGTGCCATCAGTGTGATAGCGGGGTCGTTCTATACGCAGTATTTT. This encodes CAISVIAGSFYTQYF.

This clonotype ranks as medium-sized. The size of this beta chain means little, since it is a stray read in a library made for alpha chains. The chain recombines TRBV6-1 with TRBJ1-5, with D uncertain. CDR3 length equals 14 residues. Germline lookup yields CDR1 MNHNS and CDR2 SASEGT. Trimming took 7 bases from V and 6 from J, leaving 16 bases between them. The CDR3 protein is CASTGPDGSQPQHF. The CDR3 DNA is TGTGCCAGCACCGGCCCCGACGGAAGTCAGCCCCAGCATTTT.

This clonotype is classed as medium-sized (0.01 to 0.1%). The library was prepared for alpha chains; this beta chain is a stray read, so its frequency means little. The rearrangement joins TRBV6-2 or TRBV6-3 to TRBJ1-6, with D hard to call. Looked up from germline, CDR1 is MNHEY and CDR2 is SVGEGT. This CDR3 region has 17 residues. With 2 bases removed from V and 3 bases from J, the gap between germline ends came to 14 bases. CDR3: CASSYDSPSLYNSPLHF. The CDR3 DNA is TGTGCCAGCAGTTACGATTCGCCGAGTCTCTATAATTCACCCCTCCACTTT.

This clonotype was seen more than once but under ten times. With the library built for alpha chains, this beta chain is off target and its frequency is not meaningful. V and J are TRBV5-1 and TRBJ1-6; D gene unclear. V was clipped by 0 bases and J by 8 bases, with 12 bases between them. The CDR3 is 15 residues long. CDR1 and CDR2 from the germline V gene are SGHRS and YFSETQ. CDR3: CASSLEGGRDSPLHF. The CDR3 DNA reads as TGCGCCAGCAGCTTGGAGGGAGGGAGGGATTCACCCCTCCACTTT.

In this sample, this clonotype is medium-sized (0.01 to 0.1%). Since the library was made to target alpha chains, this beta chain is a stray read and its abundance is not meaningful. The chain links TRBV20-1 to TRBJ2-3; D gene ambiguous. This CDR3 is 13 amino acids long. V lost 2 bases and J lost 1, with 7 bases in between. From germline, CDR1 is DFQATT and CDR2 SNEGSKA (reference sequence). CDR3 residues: CSARQTGTDTQYF. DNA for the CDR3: TGCAGTGCTAGACAGACGGGCACAGATACGCAGTATTTT.

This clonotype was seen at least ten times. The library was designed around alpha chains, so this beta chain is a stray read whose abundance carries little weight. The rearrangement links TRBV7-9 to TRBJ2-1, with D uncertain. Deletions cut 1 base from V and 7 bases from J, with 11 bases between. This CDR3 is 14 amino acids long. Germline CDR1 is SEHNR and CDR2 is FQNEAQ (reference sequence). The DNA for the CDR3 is TGTGCCAGCAGCTTAGGTAGGAGTCTAAATGAGCAGTTCTTC. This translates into CASSLGRSLNEQFF. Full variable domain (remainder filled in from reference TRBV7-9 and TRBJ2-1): DTGVSQNPRHKITKRGQNVTFRCDPISEHNRLYWYRQTLGQGPEFLTYFQNEAQLEKSRLLSDRFSAERPKGSFSTLEIQRTEQGDSAMYLCASSLGRSLNEQFFGPGTRLTVL.

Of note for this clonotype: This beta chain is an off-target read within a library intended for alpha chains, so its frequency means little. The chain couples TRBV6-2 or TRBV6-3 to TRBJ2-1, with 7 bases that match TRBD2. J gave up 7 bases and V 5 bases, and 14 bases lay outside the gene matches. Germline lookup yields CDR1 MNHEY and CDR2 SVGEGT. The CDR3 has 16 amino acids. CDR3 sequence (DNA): TGTGCCAGCAGTCTCTCTGGTGGGAGGGCCAAGAATGAGCAGTTCTTC. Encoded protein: CASSLSGGRAKNEQFF.

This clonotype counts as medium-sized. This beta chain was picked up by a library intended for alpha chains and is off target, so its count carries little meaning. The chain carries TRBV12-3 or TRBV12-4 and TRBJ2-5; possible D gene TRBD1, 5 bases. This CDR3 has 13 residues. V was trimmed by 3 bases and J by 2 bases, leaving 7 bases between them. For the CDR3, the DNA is TGTGCCAGCAGTTTGAACAGGCAAGAGACCCAGTACTTC. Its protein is CASSLNRQETQYF.

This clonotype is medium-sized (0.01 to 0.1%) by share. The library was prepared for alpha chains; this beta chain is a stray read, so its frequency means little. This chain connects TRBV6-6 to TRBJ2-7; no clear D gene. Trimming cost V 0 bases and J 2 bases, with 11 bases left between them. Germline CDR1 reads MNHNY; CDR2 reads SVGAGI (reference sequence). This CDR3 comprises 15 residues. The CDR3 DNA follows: TGTGCCAGCAGTTACTCTATTGGCAGAACCTACGAGCAGTACTTC. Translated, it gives CASSYSIGRTYEQYF.

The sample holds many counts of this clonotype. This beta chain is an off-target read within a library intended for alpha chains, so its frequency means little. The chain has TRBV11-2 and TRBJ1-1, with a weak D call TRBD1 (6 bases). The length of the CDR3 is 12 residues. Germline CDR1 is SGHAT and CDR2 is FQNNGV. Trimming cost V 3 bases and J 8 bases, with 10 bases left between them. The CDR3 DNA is TGTGCCAGCAGCTTTGGAACAGGGGAAGCTTTCTTT. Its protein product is CASSFGTGEAFF.

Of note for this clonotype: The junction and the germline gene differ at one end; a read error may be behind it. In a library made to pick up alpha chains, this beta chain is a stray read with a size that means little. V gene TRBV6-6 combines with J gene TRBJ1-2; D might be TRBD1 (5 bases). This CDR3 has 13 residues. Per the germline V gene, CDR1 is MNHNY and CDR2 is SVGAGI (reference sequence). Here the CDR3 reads CASCYHGGYGYTF. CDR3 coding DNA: TGTGCCAGCTGTTACCATGGGGGGTATGGCTACACCTTC.

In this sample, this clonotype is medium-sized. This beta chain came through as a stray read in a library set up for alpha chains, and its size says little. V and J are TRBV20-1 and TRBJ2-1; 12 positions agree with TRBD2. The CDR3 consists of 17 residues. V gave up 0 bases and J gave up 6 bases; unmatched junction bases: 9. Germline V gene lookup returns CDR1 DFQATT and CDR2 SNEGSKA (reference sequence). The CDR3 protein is CSARDQSSGGVINEQFF. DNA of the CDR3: TGCAGTGCTAGAGATCAATCTAGCGGGGGGGTAATCAATGAGCAGTTCTTC.

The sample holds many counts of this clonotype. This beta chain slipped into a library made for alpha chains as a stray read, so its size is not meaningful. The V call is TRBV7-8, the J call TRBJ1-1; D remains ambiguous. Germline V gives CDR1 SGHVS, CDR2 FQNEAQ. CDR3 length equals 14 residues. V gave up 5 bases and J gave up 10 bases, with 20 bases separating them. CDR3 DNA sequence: TGTGCCAGCAGCACAACCGGGCATACTTTGGGAGCTTTCTTT. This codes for CASSTTGHTLGAFF.

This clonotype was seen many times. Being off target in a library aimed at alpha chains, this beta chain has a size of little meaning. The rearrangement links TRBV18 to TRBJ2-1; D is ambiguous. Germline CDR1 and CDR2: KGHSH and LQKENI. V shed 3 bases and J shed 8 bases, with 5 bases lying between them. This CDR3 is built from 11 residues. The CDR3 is CASSPLDEQFF. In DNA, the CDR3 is TGTGCCAGCTCACCCCTCGATGAGCAGTTCTTC.

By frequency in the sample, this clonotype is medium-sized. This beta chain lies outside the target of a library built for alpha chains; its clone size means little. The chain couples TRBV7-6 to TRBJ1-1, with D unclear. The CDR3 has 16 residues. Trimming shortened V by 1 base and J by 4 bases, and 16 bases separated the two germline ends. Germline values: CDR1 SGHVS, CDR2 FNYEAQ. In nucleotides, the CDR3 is TGTGCCAGCAGCTTAGTATTGGAGGGTATCAGCACTGAAGCTTTCTTT. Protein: CASSLVLEGISTEAFF. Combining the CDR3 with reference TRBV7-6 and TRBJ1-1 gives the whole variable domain GAGVSQSPRYKVTKRGQDVALRCDPISGHVSLYWYRQALGQGPEFLTYFNYEAQQDKSGLPNDRFSAERPEGSISTLTIQRTEQRDSAMYRCASSLVLEGISTEAFFGQGTRLTVV.

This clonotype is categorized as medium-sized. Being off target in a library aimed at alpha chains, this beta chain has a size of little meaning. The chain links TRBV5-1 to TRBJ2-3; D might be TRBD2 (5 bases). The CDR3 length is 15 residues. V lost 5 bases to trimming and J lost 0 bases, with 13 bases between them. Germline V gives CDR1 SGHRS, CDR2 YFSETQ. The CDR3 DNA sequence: TGCGCCAGCAGGTCGGGGAGAATTAGCACAGATACGCAGTATTTT. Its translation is CASRSGRISTDTQYF. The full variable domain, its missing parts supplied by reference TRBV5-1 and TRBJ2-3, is KAGVTQTPRYLIKTRGQQVTLSCSPISGHRSVSWYQQTPGQGLQFLFEYFSETQRNKGNFPGRFSGRQFSNSRSEMNVSTLELGDSALYLCASRSGRISTDTQYFGPGTRLTVL.

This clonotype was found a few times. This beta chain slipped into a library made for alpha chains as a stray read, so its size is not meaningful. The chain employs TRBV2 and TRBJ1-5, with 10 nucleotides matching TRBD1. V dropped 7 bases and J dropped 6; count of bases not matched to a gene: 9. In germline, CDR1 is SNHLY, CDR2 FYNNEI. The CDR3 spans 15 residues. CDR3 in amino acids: CASTQGQGGGQPQHF. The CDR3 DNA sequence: TGTGCCAGCACCCAAGGACAGGGGGGCGGTCAGCCCCAGCATTTT.